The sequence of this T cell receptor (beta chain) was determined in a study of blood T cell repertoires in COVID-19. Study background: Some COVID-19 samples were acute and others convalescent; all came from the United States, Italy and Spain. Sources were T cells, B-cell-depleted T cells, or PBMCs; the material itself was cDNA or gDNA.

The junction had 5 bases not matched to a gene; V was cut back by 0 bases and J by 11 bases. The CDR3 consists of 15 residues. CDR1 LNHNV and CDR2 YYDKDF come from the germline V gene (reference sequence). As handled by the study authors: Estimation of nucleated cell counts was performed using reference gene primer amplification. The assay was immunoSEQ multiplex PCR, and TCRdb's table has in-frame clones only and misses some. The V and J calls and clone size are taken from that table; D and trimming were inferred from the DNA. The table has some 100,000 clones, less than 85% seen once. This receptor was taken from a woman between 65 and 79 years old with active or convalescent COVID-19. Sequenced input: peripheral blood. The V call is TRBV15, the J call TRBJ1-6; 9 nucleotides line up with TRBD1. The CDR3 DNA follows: TGTGCCACCAGCAGAGAGGGACAGGGTCAGGCACCCCTCCACTTT. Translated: CATSREGQGQAPLHF.